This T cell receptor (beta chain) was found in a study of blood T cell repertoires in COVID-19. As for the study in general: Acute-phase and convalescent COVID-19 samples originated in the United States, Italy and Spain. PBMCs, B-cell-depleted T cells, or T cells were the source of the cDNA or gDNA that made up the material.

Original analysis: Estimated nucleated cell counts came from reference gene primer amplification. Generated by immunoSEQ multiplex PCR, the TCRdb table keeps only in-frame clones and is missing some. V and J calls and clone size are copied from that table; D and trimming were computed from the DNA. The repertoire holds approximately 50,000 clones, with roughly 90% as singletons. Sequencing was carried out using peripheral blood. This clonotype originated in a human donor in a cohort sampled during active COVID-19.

The CDR3 protein is CASSQAIGGGSYEQYF. The CDR3 coding sequence is TGCGCCAGCAGCCAAGCAATAGGAGGAGGATCCTACGAGCAGTACTTC. The gene calls are TRBV4-1 and TRBJ2-7; tentatively, D is TRBD2 (5 bases). CDR1 is MGHRA and CDR2 is YSYEKL in the germline V gene. CDR3 size: 16 residues. V was pared by 1 base and J by 1 base, with 14 bases between.